The present entry profiles one TCR beta chain with its context. The method was immunoSEQ multiplex PCR; TCRdb's version includes in-frame clones alone and lacks a portion of them. The data contain around 250,000 clones, about 85% of them singletons. The CDR3 runs to 15 residues. After removal of 2 bases from V and 3 bases from J, the junction contained 6 bases not matched to a gene. Looked up from germline, CDR1 is LGHNA and CDR2 is YSLEER. This sample is part of a study of blood T cell repertoires in COVID-19. The V call is TRBV4-3, the J call TRBJ1-2; 7 nucleotides match TRBD1. This sequence was found in a man aged 18-30 years with active or convalescent COVID-19. The sample comprised peripheral blood. This CDR3 is CASSQSRDSHYGYTF. CDR3 bases: TGCGCCAGCAGCCAAAGCCGGGACAGCCACTATGGCTACACCTTC.